Each of the 32 T cell receptor beta chains below was sequenced from the same sample in a study of shared clonotypes between healthy human individuals. TCRdb's copy holds only in-frame clones and misses some; the assay was immunoSEQ multiplex PCR. The sample consists of millions of clones, approximately 94% of them appearing once. Selected positively for CCR7 and CD45RO-negative, naive CD8 cells excluded terminally differentiated effector memory CD45RA+ cells. Sequencing used naive CD8+ T cells sorted from blood. These receptors all stem from a man younger than 35 in good health.

The genes are TRBV4-1 and TRBJ2-4; D not resolved. Trimming removed 4 bases at V and 7 bases at J, with 5 bases between. This CDR3 region has 11 residues. Germline V CDR1 and CDR2: MGHRA, YSYEKL. The CDR3 region has the DNA TGCGCCAGCAGCCTTACCAACATTCAGTACTTC. Its protein product is CASSLTNIQYF.

This sequence joins TRBV5-1 and TRBJ2-7, with a possible D match to TRBD1 (5 bases). Trimming took 7 bases from V and 6 from J, leaving 26 bases between them. This CDR3 region has 16 residues. CDR1 is SGHRS, CDR2 YFSETQ, per germline. This chain's CDR3 is CASPRALIVSLLEQYF. In DNA, the CDR3 is TGCGCCAGCCCCAGGGCACTGATTGTCTCTCTACTCGAGCAGTACTTC. Filled out from reference TRBV5-1 and TRBJ2-7, the complete variable domain reads KAGVTQTPRYLIKTRGQQVTLSCSPISGHRSVSWYQQTPGQGLQFLFEYFSETQRNKGNFPGRFSGRQFSNSRSEMNVSTLELGDSALYLCASPRALIVSLLEQYFGPGTRLTVT.

The chain combines TRBV11-2 with TRBJ2-3; 10 nucleotides align to TRBD1. Germline V gives CDR1 SGHAT, CDR2 FQNNGV. The V and J ends lost 0 bases and 4 bases, in that order; junction bases with no gene match: 10. The CDR3 is made up of 18 amino acids. CDR3 amino acids: CASSLELGTGEIADTQYF. The CDR3, as DNA: TGTGCCAGCAGCTTAGAGCTGGGGACAGGGGAAATCGCAGATACGCAGTATTTT.

This chain connects TRBV6-5 to TRBJ2-7, with TRBD1 matching 9 bases. V was pared by 4 bases and J by 3 bases, with 7 bases of the junction left unmatched. Germline-derived CDR1 and CDR2 are MNHEY and SVGAGI. The CDR3 contains 15 residues. CDR3 region: CASSSPRTGDYEQYF. The CDR3 DNA is TGTGCCAGCAGTTCCCCCCGGACAGGGGACTACGAGCAGTACTTC.

The gene calls are TRBV19 and TRBJ2-1; 8 bases agree with TRBD1. The length of the CDR3 is 13 residues. Germline V gene data show CDR1 as LNHDA and CDR2 as SQIVND (reference sequence). J was trimmed by 4 bases and V by 6 bases; bases with no gene match: 2. The CDR3 region is CASRQGVYNEQFF. CDR3 nucleotides: TGTGCCAGTAGACAGGGGGTTTACAATGAGCAGTTCTTC.

The chain has TRBV25-1 and TRBJ2-7; the D gene could be TRBD1 or TRBD2 (5 bases each). This CDR3 has 14 amino acids. Trimming cost V 6 bases and J 2 bases, with 14 bases left between them. Germline V gene data show CDR1 as MGHDK and CDR2 as SYGVNS. The CDR3 spells CASRPRDRAYEQYF. CDR3 bases: TGTGCCAGCAGGCCCCGGGACCGGGCCTACGAGCAGTACTTC.

The genes are TRBV4-1 and TRBJ2-3; D is ambiguous. V was pared by 2 bases and J by 4 bases, with 10 bases between. The germline CDR1 and CDR2 sequences are MGHRA and YSYEKL. The CDR3 runs 14 residues. The CDR3, as DNA: TGCGCCAGCAGCCAAAACGCCCCATCAGATACGCAGTATTTT. Translating gives CASSQNAPSDTQYF.

This clone was picked up one time. This chain uses TRBV6-5 with TRBJ2-1; tentatively, D is TRBD2 (5 bases). Germline CDR1 and CDR2: MNHEY and SVGAGI. Trimming stripped 5 bases from V and 0 bases from J, with 8 bases between. This CDR3 region has 14 residues. CDR3 nucleotides: TGTGCCAGCAGTCCCCTAGCCTCCTACAATGAGCAGTTCTTC. As protein: CASSPLASYNEQFF.

The chain is built from TRBV13 and TRBJ1-2; the match to TRBD1 covers 8 bases. CDR1 is PRHDT, CDR2 FYEKMQ, per germline (reference sequence). The CDR3 runs to 15 residues. Unmatched junction bases numbered 5, after V lost 0 bases and J lost 5 bases. CDR3 nucleotides: TGTGCCAGCAGCTTAGGTCAGGGGGCCCCGTATGGCTACACCTTC. Translation gives CASSLGQGAPYGYTF.

This chain connects TRBV13 to TRBJ2-3; D is perhaps TRBD1 (6 bases). Germline loops: CDR1 PRHDT, CDR2 FYEKMQ (reference sequence). Trimming stripped 2 bases from V and 0 bases from J, with 18 bases between. The CDR3 has 18 amino acids. The CDR3 DNA is TGTGCCAGCAGCTTAACTGCTTGGACAGCAGAGAGCACAGATACGCAGTATTTT. This codes for CASSLTAWTAESTDTQYF.

Concerning this clone itself: Different DNA sequences within this sample yield the same CDR3. The chain recombines TRBV30 with TRBJ2-7; 8 bases are shared with TRBD2. With 0 bases clipped from V and 0 bases from J, the junction kept 4 bases outside the gene matches. Per germline, CDR1 GTSNPN and CDR2 SVGIG (reference sequence). This CDR3 has 15 residues. CDR3 region: CAWSVREGHSYEQYF. The CDR3 DNA follows: TGTGCCTGGAGTGTACGGGAGGGGCACTCCTACGAGCAGTACTTC. Full variable domain (outside the CDR3, taken from reference TRBV30 and TRBJ2-7): SQTIHQWPATLVQPVGSPLSLECTVEGTSNPNLYWYRQAAGRGLQLLFYSVGIGQISSEVPQNLSASRPQDRQFILSSKKLLLSDSGFYLCAWSVREGHSYEQYFGPGTRLTVT.

The gene calls are TRBV7-9 and TRBJ2-7; 12 nucleotides align to TRBD2. CDR3 length: 15 amino acids. The V segment lost 5 bases and the J segment 6 bases; nucleotides outside the gene matches: 8. Germline CDR1 SEHNR, CDR2 FQNEAQ (reference sequence). The DNA of the CDR3 is TGTGCCAGCAGCCCCCCACTAGCGGGAGGTGGCGAGCAGTACTTC. It yields the protein CASSPPLAGGGEQYF.

The chain has TRBV5-6 and TRBJ2-7; TRBD1 or TRBD2 may be the D gene (6 bases each). Germline V gene data show CDR1 as SGHDT and CDR2 as YYEEEE. The CDR3 length is 13 residues. The germline V and J ends were trimmed by 4 bases and 9 bases, with 17 bases remaining between them. The CDR3: CASSQGTGAGQYF. CDR3 DNA sequence: TGTGCCAGCAGCCAGGGGACGGGGGCTGGGCAGTACTTC. Together with reference TRBV5-6 and TRBJ2-7, the CDR3 gives the full variable domain: DAGVTQSPTHLIKTRGQQVTLRCSPKSGHDTVSWYQQALGQGPQFIFQYYEEEERQRGNFPDRFSGHQFPNYSSELNVNALLLGDSALYLCASSQGTGAGQYFGPGTRLTVT.

The V and J genes are TRBV9 and TRBJ2-7; the D is unclear. Trimming took 4 bases from V and 5 from J, leaving 10 bases between them. Germline V gives CDR1 SGDLS, CDR2 YYNGEE. The CDR3 totals 12 residues. DNA of the CDR3: TGTGCCAGCAGCCCCCACCCGGACGAGCAGTACTTC. Amino acid sequence: CASSPHPDEQYF.

CDR3 bases: TGTGCCAGCACCATACGACAGGGGGACTATAATTCACCCCTCCACTTT. Translating it yields CASTIRQGDYNSPLHF. The V gene is TRBV5-4, the J gene TRBJ1-6; 9 bases map to TRBD1. In germline, CDR1 is SGHNT, CDR2 YYREEE (reference sequence). The CDR3 runs 16 residues. The V gene end was trimmed by 6 bases and the J gene end by 3 bases; junction bases not matched to a gene: 7.

Only one count was recorded for this clone. The chain has TRBV21-1 and TRBJ2-2; TRBD2, the table's D call, was not compared with the DNA. TRBV21-1 is classified as a pseudogene. The CDR3 runs to 16 residues. This CDR3 is CASRGLAGQKPGELFF. As DNA, the CDR3 is TGTGCCAGCAGGGGCCTAGCGGGACAAAAACCCGGGGAGCTGTTTTTT.

The rearrangement links TRBV13 to TRBJ2-1; 9 bases agree with TRBD2. The ends lost 5 bases at V and 9 bases at J; junction bases unmatched: 11. CDR3 length equals 15 residues. The V gene's germline CDR1 is PRHDT and CDR2 FYEKMQ (reference sequence). In nucleotides, the CDR3 is TGTGCCAGCAGCCCTAGCGGGATCCCGGGGGGTGAGCAGTTCTTC. This encodes CASSPSGIPGGEQFF.

The CDR3 DNA reads TGTGCCAGCAGCTCGACAGGATGGGATACGGACAATGAGCAGTTCTTC. Residues: CASSSTGWDTDNEQFF. The chain links TRBV11-2 to TRBJ2-1; possibly TRBD1 for D (6 bases). The V end was cut by 4 bases, the J end by 5 bases, with 18 bases between. This CDR3 contains 16 residues. Germline loops: CDR1 SGHAT, CDR2 FQNNGV.

This sequence joins TRBV7-9 and TRBJ2-3, with 7 bases fitting TRBD1. The germline V gene encodes CDR1 SEHNR and CDR2 FQNEAQ (reference sequence). Trimming took 0 bases from V and 2 from J; bases not matched to a gene: 8. The CDR3 has 17 amino acids. As DNA, the CDR3 is TGTGCCAGCAGCTTAGCAGGACAGGAGGCGTTCACAGATACGCAGTATTTT. Protein product: CASSLAGQEAFTDTQYF.

The J gene is TRBJ2-2, the V gene TRBV9, with a tentative D call TRBD1 (5 bases). Germline lookup yields CDR1 SGDLS and CDR2 YYNGEE. V dropped 7 bases and J dropped 5 bases, with 27 bases sitting between them. The CDR3 length is 18 residues. CDR3 residues: CASLDQTEESRNTGELFF. The CDR3 nucleotides are TGTGCCAGCTTAGACCAGACAGAGGAGAGTCGGAATACCGGGGAGCTGTTTTTT. The whole variable domain, filled in from reference TRBV9 and TRBJ2-2, reads DSGVTQTPKHLITATGQRVTLRCSPRSGDLSVYWYQQSLDQGLQFLIQYYNGEERAKGNILERFSAQQFPDLHSELNLSSLELGDSALYFCASLDQTEESRNTGELFFGEGSRLTVL.

The chain uses TRBV5-6 and TRBJ1-4; 7 bases agree with TRBD1. The J segment lost 9 bases and the V segment lost 3 bases, leaving 5 bases of the junction unmatched. Germline assignment: CDR1 SGHDT and CDR2 YYEEEE. The CDR3 spans 13 residues. The CDR3 reads CASSSGTAQKLFF. The CDR3 DNA reads TGTGCCAGCAGCTCGGGGACAGCTCAAAAACTGTTTTTT.

For this clone: Other nucleotide sequences from this sample produce the same CDR3. This sequence joins TRBV28 and TRBJ1-1; D is possibly TRBD1 (6 bases). Deletions cut 5 bases from V and 1 base from J, with 8 bases between. CDR1 and CDR2 from the germline V gene are MDHEN and SYDVKM. This CDR3 is 13 amino acids long. CDR3 sequence reads: CASSETGNTEAFF. The DNA of the CDR3 is TGTGCCAGCAGTGAGACAGGGAACACTGAAGCTTTCTTT. Filled out from reference TRBV28 and TRBJ1-1, the complete variable domain reads DVKVTQSSRYLVKRTGEKVFLECVQDMDHENMFWYRQDPGLGLRLIYFSYDVKMKEKGDIPEGYSVSREKKERFSLILESASTNQTSMYLCASSETGNTEAFFGQGTRLTVV.

Details on this clone: The same CDR3 is also encoded by other DNA sequences in this sample. The rearrangement joins TRBV5-1 to TRBJ2-5, with a possible D match to TRBD1 (5 bases). V was pared by 2 bases and J by 5 bases, with 10 bases between. The CDR3 totals 13 residues. Germline V gives CDR1 SGHRS, CDR2 YFSETQ. For the CDR3, the DNA is TGCGCCAGCAGCTTAGGGGCCCAGGAGACCCAGTACTTC. It yields the protein CASSLGAQETQYF.

This clone was seen only once. This chain uses TRBV14 with TRBJ2-7; D is undetermined. The CDR3 extends over 13 amino acids. With 1 base removed from V and 7 bases from J, the gap between germline ends came to 11 bases. The V gene's germline CDR1 is SGHDN and CDR2 FVKESK. The CDR3 sequence is CASSQGGAAEQYF. DNA for the CDR3: TGTGCCAGCAGCCAAGGCGGAGCCGCGGAGCAGTACTTC.

The chain links TRBV5-6 to TRBJ2-7; weak D call: TRBD1 (5 bases). The CDR3 covers 15 residues. V was shortened by 0 bases and J by 2 bases, with 12 bases between the two germline ends. The V gene's germline CDR1 is SGHDT and CDR2 YYEEEE. For the CDR3, the DNA is TGTGCCAGCAGCTTGGCCCCAGGGAAGGCCTACGAGCAGTACTTC. Protein sequence: CASSLAPGKAYEQYF.

This clone has a single count. The V call is TRBV28, the J call TRBJ2-3; D may be TRBD2 (5 bases). The V end was cut by 7 bases, the J end by 1 base, with 12 bases between. The germline gives CDR1 MDHEN, CDR2 SYDVKM. This CDR3 is built from 14 residues. In DNA form, the CDR3 reads TGTGCCAGCATCCGAGCGGTGGGCACAGATACGCAGTATTTT. Residues: CASIRAVGTDTQYF.

The chain recombines TRBV4-2 with TRBJ2-1, with D possibly TRBD1 on 6 matching bases. V was clipped by 2 bases and J by 9 bases, with 14 bases between them. The CDR3 runs 14 residues. Germline CDR1 LGHNA, CDR2 YNFKEQ. This CDR3 is CASSQNRDSGEQFF. The CDR3 DNA is TGTGCCAGCAGCCAAAACAGGGATTCAGGTGAGCAGTTCTTC.

The chain couples TRBV30 to TRBJ2-3; D gene ambiguous. This CDR3 spans 13 amino acids. Germline V gene sequence: CDR1 GTSNPN, CDR2 SVGIG (reference sequence). Trimming cost V 2 bases and J 0 bases, with 6 bases left between them. The CDR3 sequence: CAWSHTSTDTQYF. DNA of the CDR3: TGTGCCTGGAGTCATACTAGCACAGATACGCAGTATTTT.

This rearrangement joins TRBV5-1 to TRBJ2-7; 7 positions match TRBD1. The CDR3 runs to 15 residues. Germline V lookup: CDR1 SGHRS, CDR2 YFSETQ. V was clipped by 0 bases and J by 0 bases; unmatched bases: 3. CDR3 protein: CASSLDPGGSYEQYF. The CDR3 DNA follows: TGCGCCAGCAGCTTGGACCCAGGGGGCTCCTACGAGCAGTACTTC.

The chain employs TRBV19 and TRBJ2-2; tentatively, D is TRBD2 (5 bases). Germline V gene lookup returns CDR1 LNHDA and CDR2 SQIVND (reference sequence). The CDR3 contains 14 residues. Trimming shortened V by 7 bases and J by 1 base, and 10 bases separated the two germline ends. DNA for the CDR3: TGTGCCAGTAAATACGCGGGGAACACCGGGGAGCTGTTTTTT. Translation gives CASKYAGNTGELFF.

The J gene is TRBJ2-1, the V gene TRBV5-1; 10 bases are a match to TRBD2. Germline lookup yields CDR1 SGHRS and CDR2 YFSETQ. The CDR3 loop spans 21 amino acids. The ends lost 4 bases at V and 0 bases at J; junction bases unmatched: 19. The CDR3 protein is CASSPLPALAGASVSYNEQFF. For the CDR3, the DNA is TGCGCCAGCAGCCCCCTCCCCGCGCTAGCGGGGGCCAGCGTCTCCTACAATGAGCAGTTCTTC.

Of note for this clone: Other DNA sequences in this sample translate to the same CDR3. J is TRBJ1-1 and V is TRBV27, with TRBD1 identical over 8 bases. CDR3 length: 14 amino acids. With 5 bases clipped from V and 2 bases from J, the junction kept 4 bases outside the gene matches. The germline CDR1 and CDR2 sequences are MNHEY and SMNVEV (reference sequence). CDR3 amino acids: CASSLGQGNTEAFF. The CDR3 nucleotides are TGTGCCAGCAGTCTCGGACAGGGAAACACTGAAGCTTTCTTT.